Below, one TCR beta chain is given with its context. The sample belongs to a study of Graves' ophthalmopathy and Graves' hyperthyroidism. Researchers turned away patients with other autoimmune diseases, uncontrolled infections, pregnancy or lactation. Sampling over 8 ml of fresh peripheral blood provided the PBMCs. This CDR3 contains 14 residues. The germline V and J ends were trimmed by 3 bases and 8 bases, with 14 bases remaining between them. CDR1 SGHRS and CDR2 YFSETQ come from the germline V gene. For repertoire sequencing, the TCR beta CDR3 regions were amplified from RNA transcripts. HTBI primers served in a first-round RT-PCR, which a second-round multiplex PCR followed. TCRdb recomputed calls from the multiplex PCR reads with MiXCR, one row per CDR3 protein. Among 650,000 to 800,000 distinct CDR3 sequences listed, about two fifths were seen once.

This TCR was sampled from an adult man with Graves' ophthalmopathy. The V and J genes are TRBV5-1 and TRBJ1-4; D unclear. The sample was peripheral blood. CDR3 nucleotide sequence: TGCGCCAGCAGCTGGACTAGCGGGAGCGAAAAACTGTTTTTT. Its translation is CASSWTSGSEKLFF.